Described below is a single T cell receptor beta chain sequence and its context. Trimming stripped 5 bases from V and 5 bases from J, with 13 bases between. This CDR3 contains 14 residues. Germline CDR1 MGHDK, CDR2 SYGVNS. Clones were read by immunoSEQ multiplex PCR, and TCRdb kept only the in-frame ones, dropping some. The profile shows more than 120,000 clones, about 90% of them singletons. This sample is part of a study of control samples from healthy donors and cancer patients. What was sequenced was blood. V gene TRBV25-1 combines with J gene TRBJ2-1; D call uncertain. The sequence was obtained from a man aged 25 to 40 in good health. CDR3 loop: CASSPGSEHNEQFF. The CDR3 nucleotides read TGTGCCAGCAGTCCTGGAAGCGAGCACAATGAGCAGTTCTTC.